This TCR beta chain was captured in a study of blood T cell repertoires in COVID-19. Germline CDR1 and CDR2: ENHRY and SYGVKD. Trimming at V came to 6 bases and at J to 0 bases, leaving 8 bases not matched to a gene. The CDR3 runs 16 residues. This table comes from immunoSEQ multiplex PCR, and its TCRdb copy is limited to in-frame clones, with some not included. Of 100,000 to 150,000 clones detected, around 89% appear once; the ten largest clones hold roughly 18%. This clonotype was obtained from a man aged 45-65 years with active or convalescent COVID-19. The V call is TRBV10-3, the J call TRBJ1-3; 7 bases fit TRBD1. Input material: peripheral blood. The DNA of the CDR3 is TGTGCCATCAGAAACAGTAGGGACAGCTCTGGAAACACCATATATTTT. Its translation is CAIRNSRDSSGNTIYF.